This TCR beta chain was sequenced for a study of blood T cell repertoires in COVID-19. Study details: Samples taken during acute and convalescent COVID-19 were collected in the United States, Italy and Spain. Sources were T cells, B-cell-depleted T cells, or PBMCs; the material itself was cDNA or gDNA.

Per the original methods: Reference gene primer amplification gave nucleated cell count estimates. TCRdb's table, derived via immunoSEQ multiplex PCR, lists solely in-frame clones and lacks some. V and J calls and clone size are as listed in that table; D and trimming were resolved from the DNA. The sample shows 250,000 to 400,000 clones, 87% of them seen only once. Germline V gene data show CDR1 as GTSNPN and CDR2 as SVGIG (reference sequence). The CDR3 spans 14 residues. The source of this sequence is a man in his fifties or sixties with active or convalescent COVID-19. The chain joins TRBV30 to TRBJ1-4; D remains unclear. The source material was peripheral blood. CDR3 region: CACQAGATNEKLFF. DNA for the CDR3: TGTGCTTGCCAAGCCGGGGCAACTAATGAAAAACTGTTTTTT.